The 7 T cell receptor beta chains below all came from one sample that was sequenced in a study of identical twins. Via MiXCR, TCRdb re-called the 5' RACE reads, giving one row per CDR3 protein. The sample yields 450,000 to 500,000 distinct CDR3 sequences, around an eighth seen once. The sample also formed part of further work on yellow fever vaccine responses in identical twins.

Sequencing was done on a sample of CD4+ T cells sorted from blood. All receptors derive from a woman aged 18 to 35 in good health.

The chain combines TRBV29-1 with TRBJ2-7, with D possibly matching TRBD2 (7 bases). With 4 bases removed from V and 4 bases from J, the gap between germline ends came to 14 bases. Germline V gives CDR1 SQVTM, CDR2 ANQGSEA. The CDR3 spans 13 residues. CDR3: CSVVGGGRYEQYF. The CDR3 coding sequence is TGCAGCGTTGTTGGGGGGGGCCGGTACGAGCAGTACTTC.

The rearrangement joins TRBV20-1 to TRBJ2-5, with 7 bases aligning to TRBD1. This CDR3 spans 12 amino acids. Trimming cost V 6 bases and J 2 bases; bases outside gene matches: 3. The V gene's germline CDR1 is DFQATT and CDR2 SNEGSKA (reference sequence). CDR3 nucleotide sequence: TGCAGTGCCCCGGGACAGCAAGAGACCCAGTACTTC. Its translation: CSAPGQQETQYF.

A few counts support this clonotype. The CDR3 sequence is CATQGANSNQPQHF. DNA of the CDR3: TGTGCCACCCAGGGGGCGAATAGCAATCAGCCCCAGCATTTT. This rearrangement joins TRBV6-1 to TRBJ1-5; the match to TRBD1 covers 8 bases. The CDR3 contains 14 residues. The germline CDR1 and CDR2 sequences are MNHNS and SASEGT. V was clipped by 10 bases and J by 0 bases; unmatched bases: 5.

The chain uses TRBV28 and TRBJ2-3, with D perhaps TRBD2 (6 bases). V gave up 5 bases and J gave up 2 bases, with 17 bases separating them. The germline gives CDR1 MDHEN, CDR2 SYDVKM. This CDR3 region has 16 residues. Here the CDR3 reads CASSTPTSSSTDTQYF. CDR3 DNA sequence: TGTGCCAGCAGTACCCCGACTAGTAGTTCCACAGATACGCAGTATTTT.

The CDR3 bases are TGTGCCAGCAGCTCATTCAGGGGCGTGAACACTGAAGCTTTCTTT. It encodes CASSSFRGVNTEAFF. The chain carries TRBV13 and TRBJ1-1, with D possibly matching TRBD1 (6 bases). Germline CDR1 reads PRHDT; CDR2 reads FYEKMQ (reference sequence). The CDR3 has 15 amino acids. V was cut by 4 bases and J by 0 bases, with 12 bases left in between.

This clonotype showed up just a few times. The J gene is TRBJ2-7, the V gene TRBV18; 7 bases agree with TRBD2. CDR3 size: 15 residues. Germline V gene lookup returns CDR1 KGHSH and CDR2 LQKENI. V gave up 6 bases and J gave up 2 bases; unmatched junction bases: 10. CDR3 residues: CASSPRSGIPYEQYF. The CDR3 DNA reads TGTGCCAGCTCCCCTCGGAGCGGGATACCCTACGAGCAGTACTTC.

This clonotype turned up a few times. The chain combines TRBV7-9 with TRBJ2-2; possible D gene TRBD2, 6 bases. The germline CDR1 and CDR2 sequences are SEHNR and FQNEAQ (reference sequence). The V and J ends lost 8 bases and 5 bases respectively, with 12 bases between them. The CDR3 runs to 13 residues. In nucleotides, the CDR3 is TGTGCCAGCGATACGGGAGCGACCGGGGAGCTGTTTTTT. This sequence encodes CASDTGATGELFF.